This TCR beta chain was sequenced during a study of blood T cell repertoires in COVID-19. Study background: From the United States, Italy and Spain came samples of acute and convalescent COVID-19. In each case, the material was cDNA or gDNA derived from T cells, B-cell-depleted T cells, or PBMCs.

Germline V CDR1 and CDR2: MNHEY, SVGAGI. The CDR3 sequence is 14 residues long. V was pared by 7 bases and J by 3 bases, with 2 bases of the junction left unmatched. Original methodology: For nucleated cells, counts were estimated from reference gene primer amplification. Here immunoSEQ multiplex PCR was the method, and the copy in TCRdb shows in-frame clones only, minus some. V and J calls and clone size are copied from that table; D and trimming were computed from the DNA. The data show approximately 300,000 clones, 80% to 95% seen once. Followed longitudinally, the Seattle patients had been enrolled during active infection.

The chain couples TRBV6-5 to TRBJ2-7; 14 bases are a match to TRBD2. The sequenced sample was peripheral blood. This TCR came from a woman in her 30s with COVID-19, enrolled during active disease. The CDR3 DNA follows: TGTGCCAGCACCGGGACTAGCGGGGGCTACGAGCAGTACTTC. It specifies CASTGTSGGYEQYF.